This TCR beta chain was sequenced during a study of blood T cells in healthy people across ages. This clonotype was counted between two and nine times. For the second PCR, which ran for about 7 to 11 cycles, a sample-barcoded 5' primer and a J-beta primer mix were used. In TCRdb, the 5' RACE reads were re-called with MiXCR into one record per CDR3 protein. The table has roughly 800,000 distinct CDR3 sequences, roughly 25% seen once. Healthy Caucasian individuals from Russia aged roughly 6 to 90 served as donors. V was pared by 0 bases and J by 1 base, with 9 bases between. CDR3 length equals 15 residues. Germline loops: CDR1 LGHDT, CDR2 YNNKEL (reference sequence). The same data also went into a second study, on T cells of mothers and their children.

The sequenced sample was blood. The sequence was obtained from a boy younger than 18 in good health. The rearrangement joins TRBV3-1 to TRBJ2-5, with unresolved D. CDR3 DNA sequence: TGTGCCAGCAGCCAAGAGTGGGGTACCCAAGAGACCCAGTACTTC. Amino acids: CASSQEWGTQETQYF.